The 24 T cell receptor beta chains below were found in one sample sequenced in a study of T cells after yellow fever vaccination. MiXCR was run by TCRdb on the 5' RACE reads, yielding one entry per CDR3 protein. The sample consists of 620,000 or so distinct CDR3 sequences, roughly a sixth of them appearing once. The starting material was PBMCs, obtained 5 days after the first yellow fever vaccination. Receptors were obtained from a man younger than 30 who received the YFV17D yellow fever vaccine.

The V and J genes are TRBV15 and TRBJ1-4; D unclear. Trimming took off 3 bases at V and 7 bases at J, with 15 bases between the two ends. Germline assignment: CDR1 LNHNV and CDR2 YYDKDF (reference sequence). This CDR3 is 15 amino acids long. The CDR3 spells CATSSRRGGSEKLFF. DNA for the CDR3: TGTGCCACCAGCAGCCGCCGTGGCGGGAGTGAAAAACTGTTTTTT.

The V call is TRBV29-1, the J call TRBJ1-1, with 9 bases fitting TRBD1. This CDR3 contains 13 residues. After removal of 6 bases from V and 5 bases from J, the junction contained 7 bases not matched to a gene. Germline CDR1 is SQVTM and CDR2 is ANQGSEA. The CDR3 DNA sequence: TGCAGCGTAAGACAGGGGGGAGAAACTGAAGCTTTCTTT. Its protein is CSVRQGGETEAFF.

Only a few counts were recorded for this clonotype. The chain couples TRBV27 to TRBJ2-5, with 7 bases aligning to TRBD1. CDR3 length equals 14 residues. With V trimmed by 5 bases and J by 5 bases, 8 bases remained unmatched. Germline V lookup: CDR1 MNHEY, CDR2 SMNVEV (reference sequence). Here the CDR3 reads CASSLRRGRETQYF. The CDR3 nucleotides are TGTGCCAGCAGTCTCCGAAGGGGGCGGGAGACCCAGTACTTC.

This clonotype was picked up a small number of times. The chain combines TRBV5-5 with TRBJ2-2; D is ambiguous. CDR1 SGHKS and CDR2 YYEKEE come from the germline V gene (reference sequence). The V gene lost 4 bases and the J gene lost 3 bases, with 10 bases spanning the gap. The CDR3 is 14 amino acids. CDR3: CASSPRFDTGELFF. CDR3 nucleotide sequence: TGTGCCAGCAGCCCCCGTTTTGACACCGGGGAGCTGTTTTTT. Complete variable domain (other parts from reference TRBV5-5 and TRBJ2-2): DAGVTQSPTHLIKTRGQQVTLRCSPISGHKSVSWYQQVLGQGPQFIFQYYEKEERGRGNFPDRFSARQFPNYSSELNVNALLLGDSALYLCASSPRFDTGELFFGEGSRLTVL.

This clonotype was counted a few times. CDR3 region: CASSIESRGNYYGYTF. The CDR3 coding sequence is TGTGCCAGTAGTATTGAGAGCCGAGGGAATTACTATGGCTACACCTTC. The chain is built from TRBV19 and TRBJ1-2; D is ambiguous. The CDR3 has 16 residues. Germline CDR1 LNHDA, CDR2 SQIVND (reference sequence). Trimming stripped 3 bases from V and 3 bases from J, with 17 bases between.

This sequence joins TRBV5-1 and TRBJ1-2, with TRBD1 matching over 10 bases. V was clipped by 0 bases and J by 8 bases; unmatched bases: 10. Germline V lookup: CDR1 SGHRS, CDR2 YFSETQ. The CDR3 totals 16 residues. The CDR3: CASSLDGTGVWNGYTF. The CDR3 nucleotides read TGCGCCAGCAGCTTGGACGGGACAGGGGTCTGGAACGGCTACACCTTC.

V gene TRBV4-3 combines with J gene TRBJ2-3, with D possibly matching TRBD2 (6 bases). This CDR3 spans 16 amino acids. Trimming stripped 4 bases from V and 4 bases from J, with 18 bases between. Per germline, CDR1 LGHNA and CDR2 YSLEER. The CDR3, as DNA: TGCGCCAGCAGCCCCGAGTTTTCGGGAGTACCAGATACGCAGTATTTT. Its protein product is CASSPEFSGVPDTQYF.

This clonotype showed up just a few times. The rearrangement links TRBV20-1 to TRBJ1-3, with D unclear. The CDR3 loop spans 15 amino acids. Per the germline V gene, CDR1 is DFQATT and CDR2 is SNEGSKA (reference sequence). V was shortened by 0 bases and J by 0 bases, with 9 bases between the two germline ends. The CDR3 DNA sequence: TGCAGTGCTAGAGATGTAGTCGGCTCTGGAAACACCATATATTTT. Protein: CSARDVVGSGNTIYF.

This clonotype was counted a few times. This chain uses TRBV7-2 with TRBJ1-1, with D unclear. CDR3 length: 12 amino acids. The V end was cut by 3 bases, the J end by 5 bases, with 7 bases between. Germline V gene data show CDR1 as SGHTA and CDR2 as FQGNSA. The CDR3 DNA reads TGTGCCAGCAGCTTGTCTTCTACTGAAGCTTTCTTT. As protein: CASSLSSTEAFF.

The genes are TRBV20-1 and TRBJ2-7; 8 bases map to TRBD2. V was pared by 5 bases and J by 0 bases, with 6 bases of the junction left unmatched. Germline V gives CDR1 DFQATT, CDR2 SNEGSKA (reference sequence). The CDR3 consists of 14 residues. This CDR3 reads CSALGGAPSYEQYF. For the CDR3, the DNA is TGCAGTGCTCTCGGGGGGGCCCCCTCCTACGAGCAGTACTTC.

This clonotype was found once. The V gene is TRBV4-2, the J gene TRBJ1-2, with 8 bases matching TRBD1. Germline CDR1 and CDR2: LGHNA and YNFKEQ. CDR3 length: 16 residues. V lost 0 bases to trimming and J lost 5 bases; unmatched junction nucleotides: 8. The CDR3 here is CASSQDKAGGRYGYTF. CDR3 bases: TGTGCCAGCAGCCAAGATAAGGCAGGGGGCCGGTATGGCTACACCTTC.

This clonotype was picked up a small number of times. The chain links TRBV30 to TRBJ1-2, with 7 bases identical to TRBD1. The germline CDR1 and CDR2 sequences are GTSNPN and SVGIG (reference sequence). The CDR3 has 14 residues. V was pared by 0 bases and J by 4 bases, with 5 bases of the junction left unmatched. The CDR3 bases are TGTGCCTGGAGTGTCCAGGGGGTAATCTATGGCTACACCTTC. This sequence encodes CAWSVQGVIYGYTF.

The V and J genes are TRBV25-1 and TRBJ1-1; D ambiguous. Per germline, CDR1 MGHDK and CDR2 SYGVNS. The CDR3 contains 15 residues. Trimming cost V 2 bases and J 0 bases, with 10 bases left between them. The CDR3 sequence is CASSESGRMNTEAFF. In DNA, the CDR3 is TGTGCCAGCAGTGAAAGTGGGAGGATGAACACTGAAGCTTTCTTT.

A remark on this clonotype: A much larger clone sits a single nucleotide away, making a read error possible. This sequence joins TRBV28 and TRBJ2-3, with a possible D match to TRBD1 (5 bases). Germline assignment: CDR1 MDHEN and CDR2 SYDVKM. This CDR3 is built from 14 residues. The CDR3 sequence is CASSMASGFDTKYF. CDR3 in DNA: TGTGCCAGCAGCATGGCTTCAGGGTTCGATACGAAGTATTTT.

This clonotype was detected a few times. This chain connects TRBV15 to TRBJ2-2; D is possibly TRBD1 or TRBD2 (5 bases each). The CDR3 length is 16 residues. V lost 1 base and J lost 4, with 13 bases in between. Germline V gene sequence: CDR1 LNHNV, CDR2 YYDKDF (reference sequence). The CDR3: CATSRGPGQGTGELFF. For the CDR3, the DNA is TGTGCCACCAGCAGAGGTCCGGGGCAGGGCACCGGGGAGCTGTTTTTT.

This clonotype turned up a few times. The chain recombines TRBV3-1 with TRBJ2-5; tentatively, D is TRBD2 (5 bases). The germline V gene has CDR1 LGHDT and CDR2 YNNKEL (reference sequence). V lost 4 bases, J lost 6 bases, and 12 bases lay in between. The CDR3 loop spans 13 amino acids. The CDR3 DNA reads as TGTGCCAGCAGCCCCTTCGGGGAGAAGACCCAGTACTTC. Amino acids: CASSPFGEKTQYF.

This clonotype showed up just a few times. The gene calls are TRBV20-1 and TRBJ1-1; D is ambiguous. V lost 3 bases and J lost 1, with 0 bases in between. This CDR3 is built from 10 residues. The germline gives CDR1 DFQATT, CDR2 SNEGSKA (reference sequence). The CDR3 reads CSARNTEAFF. For the CDR3, the DNA is TGCAGTGCTAGGAACACTGAAGCTTTCTTT.

This clonotype occurred a few times. The chain joins TRBV12-5 to TRBJ2-7; D gene ambiguous. Germline-derived CDR1 and CDR2 are LGHNT and FRNRAP. The V and J ends lost 5 bases and 2 bases respectively, with 7 bases between them. CDR3 length: 12 residues. The CDR3, as DNA: TGTGCTAGTGGTGTTAGTCCCTACGAGCAGTACTTC. This translates into CASGVSPYEQYF.

V gene TRBV5-1 combines with J gene TRBJ2-1; D is possibly TRBD1 (5 bases). The CDR3 loop spans 15 amino acids. V lost 0 bases to trimming and J lost 2 bases, with 9 bases between them. Germline V gene data show CDR1 as SGHRS and CDR2 as YFSETQ. Here the CDR3 reads CASSLDLGPYNEQFF. The CDR3 DNA follows: TGCGCCAGCAGCTTGGATCTGGGGCCCTACAATGAGCAGTTCTTC.

In this sample, this clonotype turned up a few times. This chain links TRBV27 with TRBJ1-4; 7 bases map to TRBD1. The V segment lost 6 bases and the J segment 5 bases; nucleotides outside the gene matches: 6. CDR1 and CDR2 (germline): MNHEY, SMNVEV (reference sequence). This CDR3 has 14 amino acids. CDR3 sequence (DNA): TGTGCCAGCAGAGCGGGACAGCAGAATGAAAAACTGTTTTTT. Protein: CASRAGQQNEKLFF.

V is TRBV7-9 and J is TRBJ2-1, with 7 bases matching TRBD2. V lost 5 bases to trimming and J lost 10 bases; unmatched junction nucleotides: 11. This CDR3 contains 14 residues. CDR1 and CDR2 from the germline V gene are SEHNR and FQNEAQ (reference sequence). The CDR3 nucleotides read TGTGCCAGCAGCGCCCAACTACCAGCGGGGGAGCAGTTCTTC. As protein: CASSAQLPAGEQFF.

V gene TRBV10-3 combines with J gene TRBJ2-7; TRBD1 agrees at 9 bases. The germline V gene encodes CDR1 ENHRY and CDR2 SYGVKD. Losses at the gene ends were 6 bases for V and 6 bases for J; bases not matched to a gene: 12. This CDR3 is 15 amino acids long. This chain's CDR3 is CAISGARDRVSEQYF. CDR3 nucleotides: TGTGCCATCAGCGGCGCCCGGGACAGGGTTTCCGAGCAGTACTTC.

The gene calls are TRBV5-1 and TRBJ1-3; tentatively, D is TRBD1 (5 bases). The CDR3 spans 15 residues. Per the germline V gene, CDR1 is SGHRS and CDR2 is YFSETQ. The ends were cut back, 0 bases at V and 2 bases at J, with 9 bases in the middle. The CDR3 region has the DNA TGCGCCAGCAGCTTGGTAGGGGCCGCTGGAAACACCATATATTTT. As protein: CASSLVGAAGNTIYF.

The chain joins TRBV25-1 to TRBJ2-3; 8 bases align to TRBD1. The CDR3 runs 14 residues. Unmatched junction bases numbered 10, after V lost 6 bases and J lost 8 bases. Looked up from germline, CDR1 is MGHDK and CDR2 is SYGVNS. The DNA for the CDR3 is TGTGCCAGCAGCTCGGACAGGGTTCCTGGTACGCAGTATTTT. Encoded protein: CASSSDRVPGTQYF.